These T cell receptor beta chains were read from a single sample in a study of response to subunit inactivated influenza vaccine. TCRdb independently ran MiXCR on the RT-PCR reads; one entry per CDR3 protein. The data contain 750,000 to 850,000 distinct CDR3 sequences, less than 20% of them singletons. Here the sequenced sample was PBMCs from blood, taken about 5 days after vaccination. The receptor set was obtained from a man aged 50 or older who received an inactivated influenza vaccine. Both conserved end residues are part of each CDR3. Fields, in order: CDR3 DNA, CDR3 protein, J gene, clone size, D gene, V gene. A D gene is named only where the DNA matches it firmly. Rows may omit the clone size; those that give it use once, few, many or a size class.

DNA: TGCGCCACCAAATCCCCCCTAGCGGGGAACAACAATGAGCAGTTCTTC
CDR3: CATKSPLAGNNNEQFF
J: TRBJ2-1
size: .
D: TRBD2
V: TRBV10-2

DNA: TGCAGTGCTCCCAGTGGAAGCGGGGGGTACCAAGAGACCCAGTACTTC
CDR3: CSAPSGSGGYQETQYF
J: TRBJ2-5
size: many
D: TRBD2
V: TRBV20-1

DNA: TGTGCCAGCAGTTTAGATGAGGCAGTGTGGGGCTACACCTTC
CDR3: CASSLDEAVWGYTF
J: TRBJ1-2
size: .
D: .
V: TRBV12-3/TRBV12-4

DNA: TGCAGTGCTAGAGATTTGGCGACAGGCCTTAATGAGCAGTTCTTC
CDR3: CSARDLATGLNEQFF
J: TRBJ2-1
size: .
D: .
V: TRBV20-1

DNA: TGCAGCGTTGGAGGGGTAGCCTACGAGCAGTACTTC
CDR3: CSVGGVAYEQYF
J: TRBJ2-7
size: many
D: .
V: TRBV29-1

DNA: TGTGCCAGCAGCCTAAATGGGAAACACACTGAAGCTTTCTTT
CDR3: CASSLNGKHTEAFF
J: TRBJ1-1
size: few
D: .
V: TRBV4-2

DNA: TGCAGTGCTAGAGATACTAGATCCTACGAGCAGTACTTC
CDR3: CSARDTRSYEQYF
J: TRBJ2-7
size: .
D: .
V: TRBV20-1

DNA: TGTGCCAGCAGCTCGGTCATGGGGAGCTCCTACGAGCAGTACTTC
CDR3: CASSSVMGSSYEQYF
J: TRBJ2-7
size: few
D: .
V: TRBV5-4

DNA: TGCGCCAGCAGCCAAGATACAGGGGCCTACAATGAGCAGTTCTTC
CDR3: CASSQDTGAYNEQFF
J: TRBJ2-1
size: .
D: TRBD1
V: TRBV4-3

DNA: TGCAGTGCGAACAGGGGGACCAATCAGCCCCAGCATTTT
CDR3: CSANRGTNQPQHF
J: TRBJ1-5
size: few
D: TRBD1
V: TRBV20-1

DNA: TGTGCCAGCAGGCGACAGGTCCCAATGAACACTGAAGCTTTCTTT
CDR3: CASRRQVPMNTEAFF
J: TRBJ1-1
size: .
D: .
V: TRBV28

DNA: TGCAGTGCTAGAGGAGACGATGGGGAGACCCAGTACTTC
CDR3: CSARGDDGETQYF
J: TRBJ2-5
size: few
D: .
V: TRBV20-1

DNA: TGTGCCAGCAGCTTAGGGGGACACAACTACGAGCAGTACTTC
CDR3: CASSLGGHNYEQYF
J: TRBJ2-7
size: few
D: .
V: TRBV11-2